Each of the 31 T cell receptor beta chains below was sequenced from the same sample in a study of shared clonotypes between healthy human individuals. Data came from immunoSEQ multiplex PCR; TCRdb stores just in-frame clones and leaves some out. This table has approximately 470,000 clones, 65% to 85% appearing once. The source material was PBMCs. These receptors originate from a middle-aged woman in good health. Some clones in this sample may be carry-over from other donors' samples.

The chain carries TRBV18 and TRBJ1-2; no clear D. CDR1 KGHSH and CDR2 LQKENI come from the germline V gene. V lost 1 base and J lost 3, with 6 bases in between. The CDR3 contains 13 residues. CDR3 in DNA: TGTGCCAGCTCACCACGGACGGACTATGGCTACACCTTC. Its protein is CASSPRTDYGYTF.

The CDR3 bases are TGTGCCTGGAGTCCTGACAGTTCGACCCAGCATTTT. Amino acids: CAWSPDSSTQHF. The chain employs TRBV30 and TRBJ1-5; maybe TRBD1 (5 bases). The V gene's germline CDR1 is GTSNPN and CDR2 SVGIG (reference sequence). This CDR3 region has 12 residues. With 2 bases removed from V and 11 bases from J, the gap between germline ends came to 13 bases.

This clone has just a few counts. The chain has TRBV7-9 and TRBJ1-2, with 8 nucleotides matching TRBD1. Germline assignment: CDR1 SEHNR and CDR2 FQNEAQ (reference sequence). CDR3 length equals 13 residues. With V trimmed by 1 base and J by 8 bases, 3 bases remained unmatched. The CDR3 is CASSLEDRAGYTF. CDR3 DNA: TGTGCCAGCAGCTTAGAGGACAGGGCCGGCTACACCTTC.

The chain employs TRBV20-1 and TRBJ2-7; D is ambiguous. Germline CDR1 reads DFQATT; CDR2 reads SNEGSKA (reference sequence). V was trimmed by 7 bases and J by 0 bases, leaving 7 bases between them. The CDR3 has 11 amino acids. The CDR3 nucleotides are TGCAGTGGCGTCAGCTCCTACGAGCAGTACTTC. Its protein product is CSGVSSYEQYF.

This chain connects TRBV5-4 to TRBJ1-2; 9 positions agree with TRBD1. This CDR3 has 15 residues. Per the germline V gene, CDR1 is SGHNT and CDR2 is YYREEE (reference sequence). V trimming: 0 bases; J trimming: 4 bases; junction bases outside the gene matches: 4. The CDR3 DNA reads TGTGCCAGCAGCTTGGGGACAGGGGAATCCTATGGCTACACCTTC. Its translation: CASSLGTGESYGYTF.

The gene calls are TRBV18 and TRBJ1-4; D gene unclear. The CDR3 sequence is 15 residues long. Trimming left V 0 bases short and J 7 bases short, with 12 bases between. CDR1 and CDR2 (germline): KGHSH, LQKENI. The CDR3 DNA reads as TGTGCCAGCTCACCACCGTGGCAGCTCGGTGAAAAACTGTTTTTT. Protein: CASSPPWQLGEKLFF.

V usage is TRBV28 and J usage is TRBJ2-7; D not certain. Germline values: CDR1 MDHEN, CDR2 SYDVKM. This CDR3 has 12 amino acids. Trimming took off 6 bases at V and 0 bases at J, with 6 bases between the two ends. In DNA form, the CDR3 reads TGTGCCAGCAGCAAGAACTCCTACGAGCAGTACTTC. Translating it yields CASSKNSYEQYF. The full variable domain, completed using reference TRBV28 and TRBJ2-7, is DVKVTQSSRYLVKRTGEKVFLECVQDMDHENMFWYRQDPGLGLRLIYFSYDVKMKEKGDIPEGYSVSREKKERFSLILESASTNQTSMYLCASSKNSYEQYFGPGTRLTVT.

The genes are TRBV29-1 and TRBJ2-3; 13 positions match TRBD2. Germline V CDR1 and CDR2: SQVTM, ANQGSEA. CDR3 length: 18 amino acids. Trimming took 7 bases from V and 0 from J; bases not matched to a gene: 13. CDR3 bases: TGCAGCGCCCCGGGACTAGCGGGGTTAGGGGCGAGCACAGATACGCAGTATTTT. Translation gives CSAPGLAGLGASTDTQYF.

The chain has TRBV7-9 and TRBJ2-1, with D perhaps matching TRBD2 (6 bases). V shed 1 base and J shed 7 bases, with 14 bases lying between them. Germline V gives CDR1 SEHNR, CDR2 FQNEAQ (reference sequence). The CDR3 covers 15 residues. The CDR3 bases are TGTGCCAGCAGCTTAGGCAGTATCGGGAGTAATGAGCAGTTCTTC. This sequence encodes CASSLGSIGSNEQFF.

The chain carries TRBV14 and TRBJ1-5; TRBD1 is a possible D gene (6 bases). This CDR3 contains 15 residues. Germline V gives CDR1 SGHDN, CDR2 FVKESK. V was shortened by 0 bases and J by 6 bases, with 12 bases between the two germline ends. In nucleotides, the CDR3 is TGTGCCAGCAGCCAAGACCCCAGGGGAAGTCAGCCCCAGCATTTT. Amino acids: CASSQDPRGSQPQHF.

Relative to its sample, this clone is medium-sized. The identical CDR3 is also encoded by other nucleotide sequences in the sample. The chain carries TRBV7-2 and TRBJ2-4; unclear D gene. Germline CDR1 SGHTA, CDR2 FQGNSA. The CDR3 runs 13 residues. Trimming took off 8 bases at V and 3 bases at J, with 11 bases between the two ends. The CDR3 DNA sequence: TGTGCCAGCCGATCCACGGACAAAAACATTCAGTACTTC. It encodes CASRSTDKNIQYF.

The chain couples TRBV18 to TRBJ2-7, with 7 bases matching TRBD1. Losses at the gene ends were 3 bases for V and 5 bases for J; bases not matched to a gene: 7. The germline V gene encodes CDR1 KGHSH and CDR2 LQKENI. The CDR3 runs to 14 residues. The CDR3, as DNA: TGTGCCAGCTCACCTATAGACAGGGAAGACGAGCAGTACTTC. Its protein product is CASSPIDREDEQYF.

In this sample, this clone turned up a few times. V and J are TRBV9 and TRBJ2-5; TRBD2 matches at 11 bases. J was trimmed by 4 bases and V by 0 bases; bases with no gene match: 5. Germline CDR1 is SGDLS and CDR2 is YYNGEE. The CDR3 covers 16 residues. The DNA of the CDR3 is TGTGCCAGCAGCGTAGATAGCGGGGGGGTCCCAGAGACCCAGTACTTC. Translation: CASSVDSGGVPETQYF.

The CDR3 DNA is TGTGCCAGTAGTATCGGGGGACAGGAAACCAATCAGCCCCAGCATTTT. It translates to CASSIGGQETNQPQHF. The V call is TRBV19, the J call TRBJ1-5, with 8 bases matching TRBD1. CDR1 and CDR2 from the germline V gene are LNHDA and SQIVND (reference sequence). V was clipped by 3 bases and J by 3 bases; unmatched bases: 7. This CDR3 region has 16 residues.

The genes are TRBV19 and TRBJ2-5, with 7 bases fitting TRBD2. The ends lost 4 bases at V and 5 bases at J; junction bases unmatched: 4. The germline CDR1 and CDR2 sequences are LNHDA and SQIVND (reference sequence). The CDR3 loop spans 13 amino acids. The CDR3 sequence is CASSKGGPETQYF. Here the CDR3 DNA reads TGTGCCAGTAGTAAGGGAGGGCCGGAGACCCAGTACTTC.

The chain has TRBV13 and TRBJ1-2; D is perhaps TRBD1 (5 bases). The CDR3 has 14 residues. V shed 2 bases and J shed 8 bases, with 15 bases lying between them. In germline, CDR1 is PRHDT, CDR2 FYEKMQ (reference sequence). CDR3 sequence reads: CASSLQWGVLGYTF. The CDR3 DNA is TGTGCCAGCAGCTTACAGTGGGGGGTCCTGGGCTACACCTTC.

The chain carries TRBV6-5 and TRBJ2-7; D is perhaps TRBD1 (7 bases). V lost 1 base and J 6 bases, leaving 13 bases between the germline ends. The CDR3 length is 14 residues. In germline, CDR1 is MNHEY, CDR2 SVGAGI. The CDR3 DNA reads as TGTGCCAGCAGTTACTTGCCCCAGGGGGGCGAGCAGTACTTC. It translates to CASSYLPQGGEQYF.

V is TRBV4-2 and J is TRBJ2-7; D is perhaps TRBD2 (5 bases). V lost 5 bases and J lost 3, with 26 bases in between. The germline CDR1 and CDR2 sequences are LGHNA and YNFKEQ. This CDR3 region has 18 residues. CDR3 nucleotides: TGTGCCAGCAGCAGTTGGGCGTTAACGACGGACTCTGTCTACGAGCAGTACTTC. Translating it yields CASSSWALTTDSVYEQYF.

For this clone: A read error likely explains this, since a far larger clone differs by one base. The sample has other DNA sequences that encode this CDR3 too. Written as DNA, the CDR3 is TGTGCCAGCAGTGAGAGGGATGCCGGGGAGCTGTTTTTT. As protein: CASSERDAGELFF. J is TRBJ2-2 and V is TRBV6-4; D might be TRBD2 (5 bases). The CDR3 sequence is 13 residues long. The V end lost 3 bases, the J end lost 6 bases, and 8 bases lay between the germline ends. CDR1 MRHNA and CDR2 SNTAGT come from the germline V gene.

As regards this clone: A read error is likely here: a far larger clone is one base away. The CDR3 does not end in the conserved phenylalanine or tryptophan, so this is likely a read error. J is TRBJ2-7 and V is TRBV11-2, with 8 bases fitting TRBD1. J lost 0 bases, V lost 4 bases, and 2 bases had no gene match. The CDR3 is 14 residues long. The germline gives CDR1 SGHAT, CDR2 FQNNGV. The CDR3 spells CASSWTGNSYEQYL. The DNA of the CDR3 is TGTGCCAGCAGCTGGACAGGGAACTCCTACGAGCAGTACCTC.

The rearrangement uses TRBV10-3 and TRBJ2-7, with a possible D match to TRBD1 (6 bases). CDR3 size: 14 residues. Per the germline V gene, CDR1 is ENHRY and CDR2 is SYGVKD. V shed 5 bases and J shed 3 bases, with 14 bases lying between them. CDR3 sequence: CAISPGDTYYEQYF. The CDR3 DNA reads as TGTGCCATCAGTCCCGGGGACACATACTACGAGCAGTACTTC.

With regard to this clone: This may stem from a read error, because a much larger clone lies one nucleotide away. The gene calls are TRBV5-1 and TRBJ2-1; no definite D call. Trimming removed 0 bases from V and 6 bases from J, with 16 bases in between. CDR3 length: 16 amino acids. The germline CDR1 and CDR2 sequences are SGHRS and YFSETQ. As DNA, the CDR3 is TGCGCCAGCAGCTTGGAGCACCATCTCTTTGGCAATGAGCAGTTCTTC. Its protein product is CASSLEHHLFGNEQFF.

The rearrangement links TRBV18 to TRBJ2-7; the match to TRBD1 covers 9 bases. V lost 2 bases to trimming and J lost 3 bases; unmatched junction nucleotides: 8. Germline CDR1 and CDR2: KGHSH and LQKENI. The CDR3 is 16 amino acids. The CDR3 DNA is TGTGCCAGCTCACCATTGCCCGGGACAGGGAACTACGAGCAGTACTTC. It is translated as CASSPLPGTGNYEQYF.

The rearrangement uses TRBV5-4 and TRBJ2-2; 8 bases fit TRBD2. The junction had 9 bases not matched to a gene; V was cut back by 1 base and J by 7 bases. CDR3 length: 16 residues. The germline V gene has CDR1 SGHNT and CDR2 YYREEE (reference sequence). In nucleotides, the CDR3 is TGTGCCAGCAGCTTGACTAGCGGATTTAGGATCGGGGAGCTGTTTTTT. Its translation is CASSLTSGFRIGELFF.

J is TRBJ2-3 and V is TRBV18; 8 bases map to TRBD2. The CDR3 spans 15 residues. CDR1 is KGHSH and CDR2 is LQKENI in the germline V gene. V gave up 6 bases and J gave up 1 base; unmatched junction bases: 6. The CDR3 protein is CASSYSGIGTDTQYF. The DNA of the CDR3 is TGTGCCAGCTCCTATAGCGGGATTGGCACAGATACGCAGTATTTT.

Here the CDR3 reads CAISSGREYNEQFF. CDR3 coding DNA: TGTGCCATCAGTAGCGGGAGAGAGTACAATGAGCAGTTCTTC. V gene TRBV10-3 combines with J gene TRBJ2-1, with 8 bases that match TRBD2. The CDR3 has 14 residues. V lost 5 bases and J lost 4; bases outside the gene matches: 4. The V gene's germline CDR1 is ENHRY and CDR2 SYGVKD.

The CDR3: CSVEVGYLDREQYF. CDR3 in DNA: TGCAGCGTTGAGGTGGGCTATCTCGATCGCGAGCAGTACTTC. The chain carries TRBV29-1 and TRBJ2-5; D is ambiguous. Judging by the DNA end, TRBJ2-7 fits better; the J call may be wrong. The CDR3 extends over 14 amino acids. The germline V gene encodes CDR1 SQVTM and CDR2 ANQGSEA.

CDR3 coding DNA: TGTGCCAGCAGTGAAGTGGACAGTCAAGAGACCCAGTACTTC. Translating gives CASSEVDSQETQYF. The chain combines TRBV6-1 with TRBJ2-5, with D maybe TRBD1 (6 bases). The V gene's germline CDR1 is MNHNS and CDR2 SASEGT. Trimming shortened V by 1 base and J by 2 bases, and 8 bases separated the two germline ends. The CDR3 runs 14 residues.

The chain is built from TRBV11-2 and TRBJ2-7, with 7 bases lining up with TRBD1. With 4 bases clipped from V and 3 bases from J, the junction kept 9 bases outside the gene matches. Germline V gene sequence: CDR1 SGHAT, CDR2 FQNNGV. The CDR3 covers 15 residues. CDR3 amino acids: CASSSDRDLGYEQYF. The CDR3 DNA is TGTGCCAGCAGCTCCGACAGGGACCTGGGCTACGAGCAGTACTTC.

The chain couples TRBV5-1 to TRBJ2-3; TRBD1 is a possible D gene (6 bases). Germline assignment: CDR1 SGHRS and CDR2 YFSETQ. This CDR3 is built from 15 residues. V lost 1 base to trimming and J lost 4 bases, with 13 bases between them. Here the CDR3 reads CASSLFQGISDTQYF. The CDR3 DNA is TGCGCCAGCAGCTTGTTCCAGGGGATCTCAGATACGCAGTATTTT. The full variable domain, with the rest looked up from reference TRBV5-1 and TRBJ2-3, is KAGVTQTPRYLIKTRGQQVTLSCSPISGHRSVSWYQQTPGQGLQFLFEYFSETQRNKGNFPGRFSGRQFSNSRSEMNVSTLELGDSALYLCASSLFQGISDTQYFGPGTRLTVL.

This chain uses TRBV11-1 with TRBJ2-1, with 10 bases identical to TRBD1. Germline V CDR1 and CDR2: SGHAT, FQDESV (reference sequence). There are 15 residues in the CDR3. Trimming removed 5 bases from V and 9 bases from J; junction bases left unmatched: 10. The CDR3: CASSPRQGAVGEQFF. In nucleotides, the CDR3 is TGTGCCAGCAGCCCCCGACAGGGGGCAGTTGGTGAGCAGTTCTTC.